A single sample is the source of the 17 T cell receptor beta chains below, sequenced in a study of PD-L1 blockade in urothelial cancer. The assay was immunoSEQ multiplex PCR, and TCRdb's table has in-frame clones only and misses some. The sample has under 100,000 clones; roughly 87% are singletons. Here the sequenced sample was PBMCs, taken around atezolizumab (anti-PD-L1) treatment. Source of these receptors: a man aged 65 to 79 with urothelial cancer.

This clone was observed once. V and J are TRBV5-1 and TRBJ1-2, with D possibly being TRBD1 (5 bases). V lost 0 bases and J 6 bases, leaving 9 bases between the germline ends. CDR3 length equals 13 residues. Germline assignment: CDR1 SGHRS and CDR2 YFSETQ. The CDR3 protein is CASSLVGADGYTF. CDR3 nucleotides: TGCGCCAGCAGCTTGGTAGGGGCGGATGGCTACACCTTC. The whole variable domain, remainder taken from reference TRBV5-1 and TRBJ1-2, is KAGVTQTPRYLIKTRGQQVTLSCSPISGHRSVSWYQQTPGQGLQFLFEYFSETQRNKGNFPGRFSGRQFSNSRSEMNVSTLELGDSALYLCASSLVGADGYTFGSGTRLTVV.

The chain is built from TRBV13 and TRBJ2-6; the match to TRBD1 covers 7 bases. Germline loops: CDR1 PRHDT, CDR2 FYEKMQ (reference sequence). The J segment lost 1 base and the V segment lost 5 bases, leaving 8 bases of the junction unmatched. The CDR3 is 17 residues long. CDR3 residues: CASSPGQRKSGANVLTF. CDR3 nucleotide sequence: TGTGCCAGCAGCCCGGGACAGCGGAAGTCTGGGGCCAACGTCCTGACTTTC.

The J gene is TRBJ2-7, the V gene TRBV5-1; 10 bases match TRBD1. The CDR3 is made up of 14 amino acids. The germline CDR1 and CDR2 sequences are SGHRS and YFSETQ. V shed 2 bases and J 4 bases; nucleotides not matched to a gene: 3. This CDR3 is CASSFGQGGYEQYF. The CDR3 DNA reads as TGCGCCAGCAGCTTTGGACAGGGGGGGTACGAGCAGTACTTC.

In regard to this clone: An end of the junction does not agree with germline; a read error may underlie this. The V gene is TRBV28, the J gene TRBJ2-4, with 9 positions matching TRBD2. The CDR3 runs 16 residues. Looked up from germline, CDR1 is MDHEN and CDR2 is SYDVKM. The CDR3 nucleotides are TGTGCCGGCAGTTTATACAGCGGGGGGATTAAAAACATTCAGTACTTC. Protein sequence: CAGSLYSGGIKNIQYF.

The chain combines TRBV10-3 with TRBJ1-1, with D perhaps matching TRBD1 (6 bases). The V end lost 5 bases, the J end lost 1 base, and 11 bases lay between the germline ends. This CDR3 contains 14 residues. CDR1 is ENHRY and CDR2 is SYGVKD in the germline V gene. The CDR3 protein is CAISSGGANTEAFF. The DNA of the CDR3 is TGTGCCATCAGTAGCGGGGGCGCGAACACTGAAGCTTTCTTT.

In this sample, this clone turned up a few times. The J gene is TRBJ1-6, the V gene TRBV11-2; no firm D call. Germline loops: CDR1 SGHAT, CDR2 FQNNGV. V lost 1 base, J lost 9 bases, and 7 bases lay in between. The CDR3 runs to 13 residues. The CDR3 loop reads CASSLVPISPLHF. CDR3 DNA: TGTGCCAGCAGCTTAGTTCCAATTTCACCCCTCCACTTT.

V gene TRBV5-4 combines with J gene TRBJ1-2; possibly TRBD1 for D (5 bases). This CDR3 is built from 14 residues. The V gene's germline CDR1 is SGHNT and CDR2 YYREEE (reference sequence). V lost 6 bases and J 3 bases, leaving 15 bases between the germline ends. The CDR3 DNA sequence: TGTGCCAGCACCAAGCGGGGGGGGGACTATGGCTACACCTTC. It specifies CASTKRGGDYGYTF.

The rearrangement links TRBV15 to TRBJ2-4, with D possibly TRBD1 on 5 matching bases. The CDR3 totals 13 residues. With 6 bases removed from V and 5 bases from J, the gap between germline ends came to 11 bases. CDR1 is LNHNV and CDR2 is YYDKDF in the germline V gene (reference sequence). The CDR3 spells CATSRGQQNIQYF. The CDR3 DNA reads as TGTGCCACCAGTAGGGGTCAGCAAAACATTCAGTACTTC.

This chain connects TRBV5-1 to TRBJ1-1; D may be TRBD1 (5 bases). The length of the CDR3 is 14 residues. V gave up 3 bases and J gave up 1 base, with 10 bases separating them. In germline, CDR1 is SGHRS, CDR2 YFSETQ. The CDR3 region is CASSWDGRNTEAFF. The DNA for the CDR3 is TGCGCCAGCAGCTGGGACGGGAGGAACACTGAAGCTTTCTTT.

The V call is TRBV6-5, the J call TRBJ1-2; TRBD1 might be the D (5 bases). Germline V gene lookup returns CDR1 MNHEY and CDR2 SVGAGI. V lost 8 bases and J lost 3, with 13 bases in between. CDR3 size: 13 residues. CDR3 protein: CASAKSGDYGYTF. CDR3 nucleotide sequence: TGTGCCAGCGCGAAATCGGGGGACTATGGCTACACCTTC.

The chain combines TRBV25-1 with TRBJ2-7; weak D call: TRBD2 (6 bases). CDR3 size: 12 residues. The germline V gene encodes CDR1 MGHDK and CDR2 SYGVNS. Trimming removed 8 bases at V and 4 bases at J, with 12 bases between. This CDR3 is CASGGGMYEQYF. CDR3 coding DNA: TGTGCCAGCGGTGGAGGGATGTACGAGCAGTACTTC.

This chain uses TRBV2 with TRBJ1-5; 8 bases map to TRBD1. V shed 6 bases, J shed 0 bases, and the junction held 1 base outside the gene matches. CDR3 length equals 14 residues. Germline CDR1 is SNHLY and CDR2 is FYNNEI. The CDR3 is CASRQGVSNQPQHF. The CDR3 nucleotides are TGTGCCAGCAGACAGGGGGTTAGCAATCAGCCCCAGCATTTT.

CDR3 region: CASSLGQGREKLFF. CDR3 DNA: TGTGCCAGCAGCCTAGGACAGGGTCGAGAAAAACTGTTTTTT. V usage is TRBV9 and J usage is TRBJ1-4; TRBD1 agrees at 8 bases. CDR1 is SGDLS and CDR2 is YYNGEE in the germline V gene. V trimming: 4 bases; J trimming: 8 bases; junction bases outside the gene matches: 7. This CDR3 contains 14 residues.

This clone has only a few counts. V gene TRBV9 combines with J gene TRBJ1-4; D remains unclear. The CDR3 consists of 16 residues. CDR1 is SGDLS and CDR2 is YYNGEE in the germline V gene. V lost 0 bases, J lost 7 bases, and 16 bases lay in between. CDR3 DNA: TGTGCCAGCAGCGTAGACGTCGGGATGGTTAGTGAAAAACTGTTTTTT. Its protein product is CASSVDVGMVSEKLFF.

The table lists this clone with a count of one. This rearrangement joins TRBV5-5 to TRBJ2-3; TRBD1 might be the D (6 bases). Trimming shortened V by 4 bases and J by 5 bases, and 20 bases separated the two germline ends. The CDR3 covers 16 residues. The V gene's germline CDR1 is SGHKS and CDR2 YYEKEE (reference sequence). This CDR3 reads CASSEPTGKSLDTQYF. Written as DNA, the CDR3 is TGTGCCAGCAGCGAACCTACAGGGAAGTCACTAGATACGCAGTATTTT.

The rearrangement joins TRBV6-6 to TRBJ2-3; D is perhaps TRBD2 (6 bases). This CDR3 is built from 16 residues. Germline CDR1 is MNHNY and CDR2 is SVGAGI (reference sequence). Trimming stripped 5 bases from V and 0 bases from J, with 15 bases between. CDR3: CASSPQASESTDTQYF. CDR3 in DNA: TGTGCCAGCAGTCCGCAGGCTAGCGAAAGCACAGATACGCAGTATTTT.

This clone was recorded a few times. V gene TRBV29-1 combines with J gene TRBJ2-1, with 7 bases aligning to TRBD2. Germline V lookup: CDR1 SQVTM, CDR2 ANQGSEA. The CDR3 runs 14 residues. Germline trimming cut 6 bases from V and 0 bases from J; bases unmatched to any gene: 5. This CDR3 is CSVGGSFSYNEQFF. CDR3 DNA sequence: TGCAGCGTGGGCGGGAGTTTCTCCTACAATGAGCAGTTCTTC.